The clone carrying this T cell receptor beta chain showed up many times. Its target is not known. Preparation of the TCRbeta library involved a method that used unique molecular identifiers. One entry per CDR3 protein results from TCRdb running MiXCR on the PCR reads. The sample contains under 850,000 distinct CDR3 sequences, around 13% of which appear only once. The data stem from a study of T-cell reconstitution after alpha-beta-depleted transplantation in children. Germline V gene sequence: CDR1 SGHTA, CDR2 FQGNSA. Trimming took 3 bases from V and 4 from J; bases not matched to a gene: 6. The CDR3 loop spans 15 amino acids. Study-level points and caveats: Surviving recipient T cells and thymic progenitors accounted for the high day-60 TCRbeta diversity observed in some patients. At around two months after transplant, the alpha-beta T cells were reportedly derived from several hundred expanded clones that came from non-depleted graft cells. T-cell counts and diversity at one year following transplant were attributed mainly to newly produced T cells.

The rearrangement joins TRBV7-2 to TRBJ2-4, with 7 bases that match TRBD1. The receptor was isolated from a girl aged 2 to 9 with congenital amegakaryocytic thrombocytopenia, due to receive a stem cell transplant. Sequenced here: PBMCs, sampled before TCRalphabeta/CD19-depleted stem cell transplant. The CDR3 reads CASSLWTGGKNIQYF. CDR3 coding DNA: TGTGCCAGCAGCTTGTGGACAGGAGGAAAAAACATTCAGTACTTC.